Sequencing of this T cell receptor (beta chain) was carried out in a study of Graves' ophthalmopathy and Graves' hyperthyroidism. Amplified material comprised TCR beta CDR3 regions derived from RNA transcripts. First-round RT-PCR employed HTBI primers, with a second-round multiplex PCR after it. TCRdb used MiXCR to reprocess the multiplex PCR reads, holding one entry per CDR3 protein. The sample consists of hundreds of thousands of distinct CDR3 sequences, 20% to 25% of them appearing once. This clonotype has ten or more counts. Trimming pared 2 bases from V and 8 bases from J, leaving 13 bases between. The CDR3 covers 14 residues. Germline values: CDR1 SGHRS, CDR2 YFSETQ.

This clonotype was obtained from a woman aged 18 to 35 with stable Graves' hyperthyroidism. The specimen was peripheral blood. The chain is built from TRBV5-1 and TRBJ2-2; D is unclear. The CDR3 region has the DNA TGCGCCAGCAGCTTAGGCCCGGAGAGAGGGGAGCTGTTTTTT. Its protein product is CASSLGPERGELFF. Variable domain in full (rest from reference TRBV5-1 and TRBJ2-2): KAGVTQTPRYLIKTRGQQVTLSCSPISGHRSVSWYQQTPGQGLQFLFEYFSETQRNKGNFPGRFSGRQFSNSRSEMNVSTLELGDSALYLCASSLGPERGELFFGEGSRLTVL.